This record covers a single T cell receptor (beta chain). The V gene lost 6 bases and the J gene lost 0 bases, with 17 bases spanning the gap. The CDR3 runs 16 residues. Germline assignment: CDR1 MNHEY and CDR2 SVGEGT. In the study's own analysis: Reference gene primer amplification in the assay estimated nucleated cell counts. Assay used: immunoSEQ multiplex PCR; TCRdb lists only in-frame clones, some missing. V and J calls and clone size are copied from that table; D and trimming were computed from the DNA. The sample has approximately 160,000 clones, roughly 83% seen once; the top ten hold roughly 2.9%. This sample is part of a study of blood T cell repertoires in COVID-19. Across the whole study: Sites in the United States, Italy and Spain provided acute and convalescent COVID-19 samples. PBMCs, B-cell-depleted T cells, or T cells were the source of the cDNA or gDNA that made up the material.

The V gene is TRBV6-2 or TRBV6-3, the J gene TRBJ2-5; weak D call: TRBD1 (5 bases). The receptor was derived from a woman aged 55-70 years with acute or convalescent COVID-19. Material for sequencing was peripheral blood. In nucleotides, the CDR3 is TGTGCCAGCAGACCTCCAGACAGTTTTTACCAAGAGACCCAGTACTTC. Its protein product is CASRPPDSFYQETQYF.